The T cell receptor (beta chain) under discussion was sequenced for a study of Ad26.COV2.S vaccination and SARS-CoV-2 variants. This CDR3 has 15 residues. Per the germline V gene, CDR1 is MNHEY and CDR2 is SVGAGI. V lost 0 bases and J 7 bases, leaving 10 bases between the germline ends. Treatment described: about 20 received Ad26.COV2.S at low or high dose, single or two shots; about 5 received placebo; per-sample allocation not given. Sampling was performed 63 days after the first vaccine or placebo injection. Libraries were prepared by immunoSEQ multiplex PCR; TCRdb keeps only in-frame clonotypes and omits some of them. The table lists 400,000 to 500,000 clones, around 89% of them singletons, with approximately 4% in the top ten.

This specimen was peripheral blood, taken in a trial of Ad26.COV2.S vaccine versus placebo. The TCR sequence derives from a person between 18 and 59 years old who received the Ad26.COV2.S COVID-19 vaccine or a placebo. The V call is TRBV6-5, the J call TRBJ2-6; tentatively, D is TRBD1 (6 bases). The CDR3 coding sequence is TGTGCCAGCAGTTACTCTCCGGACAGAGCCAACGTCCTGACTTTC. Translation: CASSYSPDRANVLTF.